Listed below are T cell receptor beta chains from one sample, sequenced in a study of spatial heterogeneity in lung cancer. TCRdb fed the 5' RACE reads into MiXCR, producing one record per CDR3 protein. The table records tens of thousands of distinct CDR3 sequences, roughly 5.7% of them present only once. The specimen was PBMCs, collected at surgery. The receptors derive from a male donor with early-stage non-small cell lung cancer. Each CDR3 is given with its conserved first and last residue. D genes are given only for firm matches. The size of a clone is reported for some rows only, either as once, few or many, or as a class for expanded clones.

many TRBJ2-5 TRBD1 TRBV28 TGTGCCAGCAGACCACCCGGACAGGGGAGGGAGACCCAGTACTTC CASRPPGQGRETQYF
many TRBJ2-3 TRBD2 TRBV5-4 TGTGCCAGCAGCATAGGACTAGATCGCACAGATACGCAGTATTTT CASSIGLDRTDTQYF
NA TRBJ2-3 NA TRBV6-5 TGTGCCAGCAGTTCTGCAGATACGCAGTATTTT CASSSADTQYF
many TRBJ2-5 TRBD2 TRBV2 TGTGCCAGCAGTGAGGGATTAGCGGGGCACCAAGAGACCCAGTACTTC CASSEGLAGHQETQYF
NA TRBJ1-5 NA TRBV2 TGTGCCAGCAGGGGTGACAATCAGCCCCAGCATTTT CASRGDNQPQHF
many TRBJ2-2 NA TRBV4-3 TGCGCCAGCAGCCAAGATCTAGGATATTACACCGGGGAGCTGTTTTTT CASSQDLGYYTGELFF
many TRBJ1-5 NA TRBV12-3/TRBV12-4 TGTGCCAGCAGTTTAGAGGGGACTCAGCCCCAGCATTTT CASSLEGTQPQHF
NA TRBJ2-7 NA TRBV7-9 TGTGCCAGCAGCTTATCTGTCTCCTACGAGCAGTACTTC CASSLSVSYEQYF
few TRBJ2-7 TRBD2 TRBV18 TGTGCCAGCTCAGCCGGGACTAGCGGGACCTACGAGCAGTACTTC CASSAGTSGTYEQYF
many TRBJ2-2 NA TRBV2 TGTGCCAGCAGTGAAGGCGAGAGGAACACCGGGGAGCTGTTTTTT CASSEGERNTGELFF
NA TRBJ1-2 NA TRBV5-4 TGTGCCAGCAGCTTTTTCCAGGGCGTCGGCTATGGCTACACCTTC CASSFFQGVGYGYTF
many TRBJ2-5 TRBD1 TRBV6-1 TGTGCCGGATCGGGACAGCCCCAAGAGACCCAGTACTTC CAGSGQPQETQYF
many TRBJ1-3 TRBD1 TRBV10-3 TGTGCCATCAGTGATTCAGGGGGTGGAAACACCATATATTTT CAISDSGGGNTIYF
many TRBJ2-7 NA TRBV18 TGTGCCAGCTCACGGGACACTACCTACGAGCAGTACTTC CASSRDTTYEQYF
many TRBJ1-1 NA TRBV20-1 TGCAGTGTTCGGGTGGGCAGAGGGAACACTGAAGCTTTCTTT CSVRVGRGNTEAFF
many TRBJ1-5 NA TRBV30 TGTGCCTGGAGTGTACAGGGCGGGAATCAGCCCCAGCATTTT CAWSVQGGNQPQHF
few TRBJ2-5 NA TRBV28 TGTGCCAGCAGTTTATTGGTCAGGAAGAAAGGGTACCAAGAGACCCAGTACTTC CASSLLVRKKGYQETQYF
many TRBJ1-3 TRBD1 TRBV12-3/TRBV12-4 TGTGCCAGCAGTTTAGCGGGACAGGTCCCTGGAAACACCATATATTTT CASSLAGQVPGNTIYF
many TRBJ2-7 TRBD1 TRBV5-1 TGCGCCAGCAGCTTGGACAGGGGGCAGGGTGAGCAGTACTTC CASSLDRGQGEQYF
many TRBJ2-7 NA TRBV7-9 TGTGCCAGCAGCTTAAAAGTGGACTCCTACGAGCAGTATTTC CASSLKVDSYEQYF
many TRBJ2-3 NA TRBV6-5 TGTGCCAGCACCAACCCCGGGGCAGATACGCAGTATTTT CASTNPGADTQYF
many TRBJ2-7 NA TRBV7-8 TGTGCCAGCAGCCCAGGGGACATTAGTGGGCAGTACTTC CASSPGDISGQYF
many TRBJ2-7 TRBD2 TRBV25-1 TGTGCCAGCAGTGAATCGCAGGGAGGGTCCTACGAGCAGTACTTC CASSESQGGSYEQYF
few TRBJ1-2 NA TRBV5-5 TGTGCCAGCAGCTTTGCCGGGACCCGGGGGGCGAGATCAAGCGGCTACACCTTC CASSFAGTRGARSSGYTF
NA TRBJ2-7 TRBD1 TRBV9 TGTGCCAGCAGCGTAGCCCCGGGACAGGACTACGAGCAGTACTTC CASSVAPGQDYEQYF
many TRBJ2-5 NA TRBV4-2 TGTGCCAGCAGCCTTCGTCAACAAGAGACCCAGTACTTC CASSLRQQETQYF
many TRBJ2-4 TRBD2 TRBV20-1 TGCAGTGCGCTGGGACTAGATCAAAACATTCAGTACTTC CSALGLDQNIQYF
NA TRBJ2-7 TRBD1 TRBV27 TGTGCCAGCAGTCCCGACAGGGGGGCCACCTACGAGCAGTACTTC CASSPDRGATYEQYF
NA TRBJ2-1 NA TRBV7-9 TGTGCCAGCAGCCTATCCGGGCCCGCAGATGAGCAGTTCTTC CASSLSGPADEQFF
many TRBJ1-1 NA TRBV27 TGTGCCAGCAGTTTATATGGGGGCATGAACACTGAAGCTTTCTTT CASSLYGGMNTEAFF
NA TRBJ1-3 NA TRBV28 TGTGCCAGCAGTATCTCGACGGATCCTGGAAACACCATATATTTT CASSISTDPGNTIYF
medium-sized TRBJ2-1 TRBD1 TRBV2 TGTGCCAGCAATCCGACAGGGCGGAGTGAGCAGTTCTTC CASNPTGRSEQFF
NA TRBJ2-7 NA TRBV3-1 TGTGCCAGCAGCCAGGGGGGAGGCGAGCAGTACTTC CASSQGGGEQYF
NA TRBJ1-1 NA TRBV20-1 TGCAGTTCCGAGGGGGGGAACACTGAAGCTTTCTTT CSSEGGNTEAFF
many TRBJ1-1 NA TRBV20-1 TGCAGTGCTAGTGTTACAGGCATGAACACTGAAGCTTTCTTT CSASVTGMNTEAFF
medium-sized TRBJ2-3 TRBD2 TRBV7-8 TGTGCCAGCAGCTCCCCTCTAGCGGGCGACACGGGAGATACGCAGTATTTT CASSSPLAGDTGDTQYF
NA TRBJ2-2 NA TRBV2 TGTGCCTCCCTGAGGGGGAGAGACACCGGGGAGCTGTTTTTT CASLRGRDTGELFF
many TRBJ1-5 NA TRBV7-9 TGTGCCAGCAGCCCCGGGGGACTACAGCCCCAGCATTTT CASSPGGLQPQHF
few TRBJ1-4 NA TRBV5-1 TGCGCCAGCAGCTTGGAGCGGGGCCCAAATGAAAAACTGTTTTTT CASSLERGPNEKLFF
many TRBJ1-6 NA TRBV10-3 TGTGCCATCCACCCGACTCCAAATTCACCCCTCCACTTT CAIHPTPNSPLHF
NA TRBJ2-7 TRBD2 TRBV5-1 TGCGCCAGCGGCTCCGGGACTAGCGGACGGCACCCCTACGAGCAGTACTTC CASGSGTSGRHPYEQYF
many TRBJ2-3 NA TRBV5-1 TGCGCCAGCAGCTTGGACAACCAGCAGGGTACGCAGTATTTT CASSLDNQQGTQYF
many TRBJ2-1 TRBD2 TRBV27 TGTGCCAGCAGTCCTGAGGGGACTAGCGGGTCCTTATACAATGAGCAGTTCTTC CASSPEGTSGSLYNEQFF
many TRBJ2-7 TRBD2 TRBV4-3 TGCGCCAGCAGCCAAAACCCCGGGACTAGCGGGACTTACGAGCAGTACTTC CASSQNPGTSGTYEQYF
many TRBJ2-3 TRBD1 TRBV5-6 TGTGCCAGCAGCTTCCAGGACAGGGAAACAGATACGCAGTATTTT CASSFQDRETDTQYF
many TRBJ2-5 NA TRBV5-6 TGTGCCAGCAGCTTGGGCCTGTCACAAGAGACCCAGTACTTC CASSLGLSQETQYF
NA TRBJ2-7 NA TRBV29-1 TGCAGCCCTCGCCGGGACTTTAGCTACGAGCAGTACTTC CSPRRDFSYEQYF
many TRBJ1-1 TRBD1 TRBV30 TGTGCCTGGAGGGCCCTGGACAGGGAGAACACTGAAGCTTTCTTT CAWRALDRENTEAFF
many TRBJ2-2 TRBD1 TRBV2 TGTGCCAGCAGTGACCCCGGACAGGGAATCGGGGAGCTGTTTTTT CASSDPGQGIGELFF
many TRBJ2-2 NA TRBV12-3/TRBV12-4 TGTGCCAGCAGCCTCCCTAGGGGTTACACCGGGGAGCTGTTTTTT CASSLPRGYTGELFF
many TRBJ1-1 NA TRBV5-4 TGTGCCAGCAGCTTAGCAGGGAAGGACACTGAAGCTTTCTTT CASSLAGKDTEAFF
many TRBJ2-5 NA TRBV7-2 TGTGCCAGCAGCACCACGCCGCAAGAGACCCAGTACTTC CASSTTPQETQYF
many TRBJ2-1 TRBD2 TRBV3-1 TGTGCCAGCAGCCAAGAAGCGGGAGGGTTTTACAATGAGCAGTTCTTC CASSQEAGGFYNEQFF
few TRBJ1-5 NA TRBV7-8 TGTGCCAGCAGCTCCCATAATAGCAATCAGCCCCAGCATTTT CASSSHNSNQPQHF